This T cell receptor (beta chain) stems from a study of blood T cell repertoires in COVID-19. Study-level information: PBMCs, B-cell-depleted T cells, or T cells provided the cDNA or gDNA that made up the material.

Germline V gene lookup returns CDR1 SGHNT and CDR2 YENEEA. This CDR3 has 17 amino acids. V was clipped by 0 bases and J by 6 bases; unmatched bases: 8. The assay was immunoSEQ multiplex PCR, and TCRdb's table has in-frame clones only and misses some. Of 150,000 to 200,000 clones listed, about nine tenths were seen once; the top ten hold 3% to 4%. The chain employs TRBV11-3 and TRBJ2-1, with TRBD1 identical over 10 bases. The TCR originated in a man aged 70-80 years with acute or convalescent COVID-19. The sequencing input was peripheral blood. The CDR3 DNA is TGTGCCAGCAGCTTAGATCGGGAGGGGACAGGGGTCAATGAGCAGTTCTTC. Residues: CASSLDREGTGVNEQFF. Based on the CDR3 plus reference TRBV11-3 and TRBJ2-1, the full variable domain is EAGVVQSPRYKIIEKKQPVAFWCNPISGHNTLYWYLQNLGQGPELLIRYENEEAVDDSQLPKDRFSAERLKGVDSTLKIQPAELGDSAVYLCASSLDREGTGVNEQFFGPGTRLTVL.